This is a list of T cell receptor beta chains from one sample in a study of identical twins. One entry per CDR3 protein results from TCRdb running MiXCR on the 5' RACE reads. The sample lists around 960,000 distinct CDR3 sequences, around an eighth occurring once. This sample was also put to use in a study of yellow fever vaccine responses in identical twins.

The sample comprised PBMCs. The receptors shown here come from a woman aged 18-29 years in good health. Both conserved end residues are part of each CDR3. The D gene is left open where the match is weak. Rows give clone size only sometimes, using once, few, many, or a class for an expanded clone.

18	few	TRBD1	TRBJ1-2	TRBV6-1	TGTGCCAGCAGCTCGACGTTATGGACAGGGGGCGCTGGGGGTGGCTACACCTTC	CASSSTLWTGGAGGGYTF
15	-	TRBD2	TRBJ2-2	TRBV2	TGTGCCACATCTAGCGGGGGGGCGAACACCGGGGAGCTGTTTTTT	CATSSGGANTGELFF
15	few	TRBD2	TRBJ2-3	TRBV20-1	TGCAGTGCTAGAGATAGCGGGGGAACCACAGATACGCAGTATTTT	CSARDSGGTTDTQYF
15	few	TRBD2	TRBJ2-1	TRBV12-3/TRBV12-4	TGTGCCAGCAGTTTTGGTGGGAGGGCCCCCAATGAGCAGTTCTTC	CASSFGGRAPNEQFF
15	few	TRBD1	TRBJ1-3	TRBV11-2	TGTGCCAGCAGCTTAGTGACAGGGACTGGAAACACCATATATTTT	CASSLVTGTGNTIYF
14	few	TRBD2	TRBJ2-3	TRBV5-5	TGTGCCAGCAGCTCTGGACTAGTCACAGATACGCAGTATTTT	CASSSGLVTDTQYF
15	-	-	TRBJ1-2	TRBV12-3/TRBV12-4	TGTGCCAGCAGCCCTGGATCAGTAGCTAACTATGGCTACACCTTC	CASSPGSVANYGYTF
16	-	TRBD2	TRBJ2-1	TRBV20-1	TGCAGTGCTAGGGCCCCGGGACTAGCGGCTAACAATGAGCAGTTCTTC	CSARAPGLAANNEQFF
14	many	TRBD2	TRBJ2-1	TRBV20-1	TGCAGTGCTAGGGTAGCGGGAGGATCAAATGAGCAGTTCTTC	CSARVAGGSNEQFF
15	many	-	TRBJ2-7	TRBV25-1	TGTGCCAGCATGGGGCTGGGGGGATCGCGCTACGAGCAGTACTTC	CASMGLGGSRYEQYF
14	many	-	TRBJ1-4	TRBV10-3	TGTGCCATCAGGAAAGAGCAGGGAGGGGAAAAACTGTTTTTT	CAIRKEQGGEKLFF
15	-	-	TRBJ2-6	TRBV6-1	TGTGCCAGCAGTAAGACCAGCTCTGGGGCCAACGTCCTGACTTTC	CASSKTSSGANVLTF
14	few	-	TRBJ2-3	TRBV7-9	TGTGCCAGCAGCCGGGACAAGGGAGCAGATACGCAGTATTTT	CASSRDKGADTQYF
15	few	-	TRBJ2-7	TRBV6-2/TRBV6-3	TGTGCCAGCAGTTTCCTTGGACAGAATGTGTACGAGCAGTACTTC	CASSFLGQNVYEQYF
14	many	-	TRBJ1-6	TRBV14	TGTGCCAGCAGCCGGGGACAATATAATTCACCCCTCCACTTT	CASSRGQYNSPLHF
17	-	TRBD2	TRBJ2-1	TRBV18	TGTGCCAGCTCACCGGCAGTTGGAGCGGGGACCTACAATGAGCAGTTCTTC	CASSPAVGAGTYNEQFF
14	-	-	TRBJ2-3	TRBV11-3	TGTGCCAGCAGCTTAAGACCGGGCACAGATACGCAGTATTTT	CASSLRPGTDTQYF
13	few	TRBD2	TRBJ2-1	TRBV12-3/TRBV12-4	TGTGCCGGGGGAGGTAGCGGGTACAATGAGCAGTTCTTC	CAGGGSGYNEQFF
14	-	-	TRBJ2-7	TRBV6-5	TGTGCCAGCAGTTACTCGGGACAGCGGGACGAGCAGTACTTC	CASSYSGQRDEQYF
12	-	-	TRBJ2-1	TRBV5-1	TGCGCCAGCGGTGGGCAGGTCGGTGAGCAGTTCTTC	CASGGQVGEQFF
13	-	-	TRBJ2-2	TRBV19	TGTGCCAGTAACCTTGGTCGGACCGGGGAGCTGTTTTTT	CASNLGRTGELFF
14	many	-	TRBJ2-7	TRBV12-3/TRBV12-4	TGTGCCAGCAGCATAGACAGGTACACCTACGAGCAGTACTTC	CASSIDRYTYEQYF
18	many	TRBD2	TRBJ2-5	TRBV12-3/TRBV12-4	TGTGCCAGCAGTTCTAGCCTGGGACTAGCGGGAGTGGGGGAGACCCAGTACTTC	CASSSSLGLAGVGETQYF
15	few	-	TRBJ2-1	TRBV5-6	TGTGCCAGCAGGCTTGTCGGGGCGGGTTACAATGAGCAGTTCTTC	CASRLVGAGYNEQFF
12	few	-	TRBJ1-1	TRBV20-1	TGCAGTGCAGGGAAGGGTGGGACTGAAGCTTTCTTT	CSAGKGGTEAFF
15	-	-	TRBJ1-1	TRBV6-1	TGTGCCAGCAGATTCACGGGACTGATGAACACTGAAGCTTTCTTT	CASRFTGLMNTEAFF
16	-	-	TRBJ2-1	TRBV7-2	TGTGCCAGCAGCACCTACTACGGAGGGGGCAGGGATGAGCAGTTCTTC	CASSTYYGGGRDEQFF
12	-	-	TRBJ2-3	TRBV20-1	TGCAGTGCTAGAGATCGCACAGATACGCAGTATTTT	CSARDRTDTQYF
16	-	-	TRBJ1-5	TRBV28	TGTGCCAGCAGTAATCCAGATGAGTATAGCAATCAGCCCCAGCATTTT	CASSNPDEYSNQPQHF
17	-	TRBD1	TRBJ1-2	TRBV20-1	TGCAGTGCTAGAGGAGGACAGGGACAAAGAGTGGCCTATGGCTACACCTTC	CSARGGQGQRVAYGYTF
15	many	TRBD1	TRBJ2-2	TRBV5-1	TGCGCCAGCAGCTGGGGACAGGGAGTCTCCGGGGAGCTGTTTTTT	CASSWGQGVSGELFF
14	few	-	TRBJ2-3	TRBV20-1	TGCAGTGCTAGGGCGGCGGTGGGCACAGATACGCAGTATTTT	CSARAAVGTDTQYF
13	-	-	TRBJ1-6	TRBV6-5	TGTGCCAGCAGTTTCGAGAGCAATTCGCCCCTCCACTTT	CASSFESNSPLHF
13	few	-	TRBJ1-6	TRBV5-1	TGCGCCAGCAGCTTGGTCAGGGATTCACCCCTCCACTTT	CASSLVRDSPLHF
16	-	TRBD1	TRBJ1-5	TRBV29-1	TGCAGCGTTGAGACCGGGACAGGGGATAGCAATCAGCCCCAGCATTTT	CSVETGTGDSNQPQHF
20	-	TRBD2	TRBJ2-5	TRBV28	TGTGCCAGCAGTTTATTCGTGCGGGGGGGCCTTTCGTCCCAAAAAGAGACCCAGTACTTC	CASSLFVRGGLSSQKETQYF
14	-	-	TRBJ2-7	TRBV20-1	TGCAGTGCTAGAGACGACAGGAAGACCTACGAGCAGTACTTC	CSARDDRKTYEQYF
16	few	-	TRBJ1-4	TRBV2	TGTGCCAGCAGTGAACAGTCCAGCAGAGCCAATGAAAAACTGTTTTTT	CASSEQSSRANEKLFF
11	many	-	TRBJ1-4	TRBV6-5	TGTGCCAGCAGTTCTGGTGAAAAACTGTTTTTT	CASSSGEKLFF
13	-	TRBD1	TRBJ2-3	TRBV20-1	TGCAGCCCAGGACAGGGGGCTTCAGATACGCAGTATTTT	CSPGQGASDTQYF
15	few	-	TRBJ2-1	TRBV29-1	TGCAGCGGCAAAGGAACAGAACCCTCCTACAATGAGCAGTTCTTC	CSGKGTEPSYNEQFF
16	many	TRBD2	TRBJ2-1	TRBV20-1	TGCAGTGCTAGAGTAACTAGCGGGGGGTCCTACAATGAGCAGTTCTTC	CSARVTSGGSYNEQFF
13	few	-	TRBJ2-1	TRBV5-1	TGCGCCAGCAGCTCCGTCGTTCGCAATGAGCAGTTCTTC	CASSSVVRNEQFF
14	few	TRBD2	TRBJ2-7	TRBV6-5	TGTGCCAGCAGTTATGGGGGGGGCTCCTACGAGCAGTACTTC	CASSYGGGSYEQYF
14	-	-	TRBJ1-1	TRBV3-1	TGTGCCAGCAGCCAAGATTTGACGAACACTGAAGCTTTCTTT	CASSQDLTNTEAFF
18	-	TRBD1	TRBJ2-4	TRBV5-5	TGTGCCAGCCAACCCGGGGACAGGGGTTATTTTGCCAAAAACATTCAGTACTTC	CASQPGDRGYFAKNIQYF
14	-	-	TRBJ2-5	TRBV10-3	TGTGCCATCAGGACCGGGCCAAGGGAGGAGACCCAGTACTTC	CAIRTGPREETQYF
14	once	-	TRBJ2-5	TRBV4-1	TGCGCCAGCAGCCAAAGGCTGGGCCAAGAGACCCAGTACTTC	CASSQRLGQETQYF
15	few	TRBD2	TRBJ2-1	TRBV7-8	TGTGCCAGCAGCTTAGAGTCTAGCGGGAGTCTAGAGCAGTTCTTC	CASSLESSGSLEQFF
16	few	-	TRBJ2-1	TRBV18	TGTGCCAGCTCACGGAGCCGGGACTGGAACAGTGGTGAGCAGTTCTTC	CASSRSRDWNSGEQFF
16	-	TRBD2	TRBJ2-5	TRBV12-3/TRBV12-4	TGTGCCAGCAGTTTCTTAGGCGGGGGGCCTGGGGAGACCCAGTACTTC	CASSFLGGGPGETQYF
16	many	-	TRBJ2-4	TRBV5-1	TGCGCCAGCAGCTTGGAGGGGGGGACGGTTCAAAACATTCAGTACTTC	CASSLEGGTVQNIQYF
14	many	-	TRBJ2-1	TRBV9	TGTGCCAGCAGTTATGGACAGAGCTACAATGAGCAGTTCTTC	CASSYGQSYNEQFF
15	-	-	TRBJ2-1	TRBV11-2	TGTGCCAGCAGCCTAACAGGGAAGTACTACAATGAGCAGTTCTTC	CASSLTGKYYNEQFF
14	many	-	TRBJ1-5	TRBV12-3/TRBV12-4	TGTGCCAGCAGCCTGCGACAGGTCAATCAGCCCCAGCATTTT	CASSLRQVNQPQHF